Presented here are 10 T cell receptor beta chains from one specimen sequenced in a study of cytomegalovirus exposure and HLA in healthy donors. Amplification used 60 Vbeta primers and 13 Jbeta primers. TCRdb keeps only in-frame clones here, not all; method: immunoSEQ multiplex PCR. The sample lists approximately 150,000 clones; around 88% were seen once. The sample comprised PBMCs. These TCRs come from a woman in her thirties in good health and CMV-seronegative.

For the CDR3, the DNA is TGTGCCAGCAGCCAAGCCGGGACAGGCTCCTACGAGCAGTACTTC. Amino acids: CASSQAGTGSYEQYF. The rearrangement uses TRBV7-9 and TRBJ2-7, with TRBD1 identical over 8 bases. This CDR3 comprises 15 residues. Germline V lookup: CDR1 SEHNR, CDR2 FQNEAQ (reference sequence). Trimming took 5 bases from V and 0 from J; bases not matched to a gene: 6.

This CDR3 is CASSTLSGGNTEAFF. The CDR3 DNA reads TGTGCCAGCTCTACCTTGTCGGGGGGAAACACTGAAGCTTTCTTT. This chain joins TRBV18 and TRBJ1-1, with a tentative D call TRBD1 (5 bases). The V and J ends lost 6 bases and 2 bases respectively, with 16 bases between them. There are 15 residues in the CDR3. Looked up from germline, CDR1 is KGHSH and CDR2 is LQKENI.

This chain links TRBV27 with TRBJ2-7; 11 positions match TRBD2. Germline V gives CDR1 MNHEY, CDR2 SMNVEV (reference sequence). This CDR3 region has 14 residues. The V and J ends lost 4 bases and 6 bases, in that order; junction bases with no gene match: 5. CDR3 DNA: TGTGCCAGCAGTTGGGGACTAGCGGTAAGCGAGCAGTACTTC. Translated: CASSWGLAVSEQYF.

The V and J genes are TRBV5-6 and TRBJ2-1; TRBD2 matches 13 bases. The V segment lost 0 bases and the J segment 12 bases; nucleotides outside the gene matches: 12. Germline V gene lookup returns CDR1 SGHDT and CDR2 YYEEEE. CDR3 size: 17 residues. The CDR3 is CASSLGELRLAGGSQFF. The CDR3 nucleotides read TGTGCCAGCAGCTTGGGGGAGCTCAGACTAGCGGGGGGTTCGCAGTTCTTC.

CDR3 in DNA: TGTGCCAGCAGCTGGACACCTACCTACGAGCAGTACTTC. This translates into CASSWTPTYEQYF. The chain joins TRBV7-3 to TRBJ2-5, with D possibly matching TRBD1 (5 bases). Near its end, the DNA agrees better with TRBJ2-7, so the J call may be wrong. The CDR3 covers 13 residues. Germline CDR1 is SGHTA and CDR2 is FQGTGA.

The CDR3 DNA reads TGTGCCAGCAGCTTAGGAGGGAGCTCCTATAATTCACCCCTCCACTTT. Amino acids: CASSLGGSSYNSPLHF. V gene TRBV11-2 combines with J gene TRBJ1-6, with no clear D. The CDR3 totals 16 residues. With 1 base removed from V and 0 bases from J, the gap between germline ends came to 7 bases. The germline V gene has CDR1 SGHAT and CDR2 FQNNGV.

The gene calls are TRBV28 and TRBJ2-1; TRBD2 agrees at 7 bases. V lost 6 bases and J lost 2; bases outside the gene matches: 19. The CDR3 covers 19 residues. Germline CDR1 MDHEN, CDR2 SYDVKM. The CDR3 region is CASSHLSGGPERPYNEQFF. The DNA of the CDR3 is TGTGCCAGCAGCCATCTCTCGGGGGGACCCGAGCGCCCCTACAATGAGCAGTTCTTC.

The V gene is TRBV18, the J gene TRBJ2-1, with TRBD1 as a possible D gene (6 bases). V was clipped by 4 bases and J by 7 bases, with 11 bases between them. The CDR3 consists of 13 residues. Germline V gene sequence: CDR1 KGHSH, CDR2 LQKENI. This chain's CDR3 is CASSHTGTNEQFF. The CDR3 bases are TGTGCCAGCTCACACACCGGGACAAATGAGCAGTTCTTC.

V usage is TRBV30 and J usage is TRBJ2-6; TRBD2 matches at 8 bases. Germline lookup yields CDR1 GTSNPN and CDR2 SVGIG (reference sequence). J gave up 4 bases and V 2 bases, and 4 bases lay outside the gene matches. This CDR3 has 15 amino acids. The CDR3 region is CAWSSGGAGANVLTF. The CDR3 DNA sequence: TGTGCCTGGAGTTCGGGGGGGGCCGGGGCCAACGTCCTGACTTTC. Supplemented by reference TRBV30 and TRBJ2-6, the full variable domain reads SQTIHQWPATLVQPVGSPLSLECTVEGTSNPNLYWYRQAAGRGLQLLFYSVGIGQISSEVPQNLSASRPQDRQFILSSKKLLLSDSGFYLCAWSSGGAGANVLTFGAGSRLTVL.

V usage is TRBV11-3 and J usage is TRBJ2-5, with 10 bases identical to TRBD1. Germline CDR1 and CDR2: SGHNT and YENEEA. V lost 5 bases, J lost 4 bases, and 7 bases stayed unmatched. The CDR3 sequence is 15 residues long. The CDR3 loop is CASSTGQGLRETQYF. The CDR3, as DNA: TGTGCCAGCAGCACGGGACAGGGGTTAAGAGAGACCCAGTACTTC.